Shown below are 15 T cell receptor beta chains from a single sample sequenced in a study of Ad26.COV2.S vaccination and SARS-CoV-2 variants (dated by TCRdb to the early 2020s). In light of the paper, this sample's treatment or condition label describes: some 20 received Ad26.COV2.S at low or high dose, single or two shots; roughly five received placebo; per-sample allocation not given. Repertoires of vaccine and placebo recipients were sequenced from samples collected on day 63 after the first injection. Receptors were amplified or captured by the immunoSEQ multiplex PCR assay. TCRdb took this table from immuneACCESS and kept in-frame rearrangements with V and J called. Such tables lack part of the clones; where checked against another copy, unresolved V genes explain under half of the gap, and the rest is unexplained. This sample comprises some 520,000 clones, approximately 90% of them detected only once. Around 13% of the sample is in the top ten clones.

Sample: peripheral blood, taken in a trial of Ad26.COV2.S vaccine versus placebo. All receptors come from a person aged 18-60 years who received the Ad26.COV2.S COVID-19 vaccine or a placebo.

A single count supports this clone. The chain recombines TRBV7-3 with TRBJ2-1; D perhaps matches TRBD2 (6 bases). There are 13 residues in the CDR3. Per germline, CDR1 SGHTA and CDR2 FQGTGA. V shed 3 bases and J shed 9 bases, with 12 bases lying between them. CDR3 residues: CASSFGGVGEQFF. The CDR3 bases are TGTGCCAGCAGCTTTGGAGGGGTTGGTGAGCAGTTCTTC.

This sequence joins TRBV10-3 and TRBJ2-7, with D unclear. This CDR3 spans 13 amino acids. The V end was cut by 8 bases, the J end by 5 bases, with 16 bases between. Germline V gene lookup returns CDR1 ENHRY and CDR2 SYGVKD. DNA for the CDR3: TGTGCCATCTTGGCGGACGCTTCCCACGAGCAGTACTTC. Its protein product is CAILADASHEQYF.

The chain recombines TRBV6-5 with TRBJ1-1; D gene unclear. Germline values: CDR1 MNHEY, CDR2 SVGAGI. The CDR3 covers 13 residues. The V and J ends lost 6 bases and 1 base respectively, with 9 bases between them. The CDR3 region has the DNA TGTGCCAGCAGACCTGACGGGAACACTGAAGCTTTCTTT. It codes for CASRPDGNTEAFF.

The chain has TRBV27 and TRBJ2-1; TRBD2 matches 9 bases. Trimming cost V 2 bases and J 10 bases; bases outside gene matches: 9. The CDR3 consists of 15 residues. Looked up from germline, CDR1 is MNHEY and CDR2 is SMNVEV (reference sequence). CDR3: CASSLNGLAREEQFF. The DNA for the CDR3 is TGTGCCAGCAGTTTAAATGGACTAGCGCGTGAGGAGCAGTTCTTC.

The gene calls are TRBV2 and TRBJ1-6; D gene ambiguous. Trimming cost V 6 bases and J 9 bases, with 18 bases left between them. The CDR3 is made up of 15 amino acids. The germline gives CDR1 SNHLY, CDR2 FYNNEI. The CDR3 here is CASSSPWESGSPLHF. The CDR3 DNA reads TGTGCCAGCAGCTCGCCGTGGGAGTCGGGTTCACCCCTCCACTTT. The full variable domain, completed using reference TRBV2 and TRBJ1-6, is EPEVTQTPSHQVTQMGQEVILRCVPISNHLYFYWYRQILGQKVEFLVSFYNNEISEKSEIFDDQFSVERPDGSNFTLKIRSTKLEDSAMYFCASSSPWESGSPLHFGNGTRLTVT.

This chain links TRBV15 with TRBJ2-3, with 7 bases that match TRBD2. Germline values: CDR1 LNHNV, CDR2 YYDKDF (reference sequence). This CDR3 is built from 13 residues. The J segment lost 0 bases and the V segment lost 8 bases, leaving 2 bases of the junction unmatched. The CDR3 protein is CATQRDSTDTQYF. For the CDR3, the DNA is TGTGCCACCCAGCGGGATAGCACAGATACGCAGTATTTT.

This chain joins TRBV6-5 and TRBJ1-1; the D is unclear. CDR3 length: 15 residues. Germline CDR1 is MNHEY and CDR2 is SVGAGI. The V end lost 6 bases, the J end lost 1 base, and 15 bases lay between the germline ends. The CDR3 DNA follows: TGTGCCAGCAGAAGAGAAAGGGTGGAGAACACTGAAGCTTTCTTT. It specifies CASRRERVENTEAFF.

The chain is built from TRBV4-3 and TRBJ2-3; 7 nucleotides agree with TRBD2. This CDR3 region has 16 residues. V was clipped by 2 bases and J by 4 bases; unmatched bases: 9. CDR1 and CDR2 (germline): LGHNA, YSLEER. The CDR3 bases are TGCGCCAGCAGCCAACATTGGAACCGGGAGGCAGATACGCAGTATTTT. Amino acids: CASSQHWNREADTQYF.

V and J are TRBV2 and TRBJ2-3; the D gene is possibly TRBD2 (5 bases). This CDR3 comprises 14 residues. V shed 5 bases and J shed 0 bases, with 9 bases lying between them. Germline lookup yields CDR1 SNHLY and CDR2 FYNNEI. Here the CDR3 reads CASSYRGSTDTQYF. DNA of the CDR3: TGTGCCAGCAGTTACCGGGGTAGCACAGATACGCAGTATTTT.

This chain uses TRBV19 with TRBJ2-2; D unresolved. V was clipped by 3 bases and J by 1 base, with 9 bases between them. This CDR3 region has 15 residues. Germline-derived CDR1 and CDR2 are LNHDA and SQIVND (reference sequence). CDR3 sequence (DNA): TGTGCCAGTAGTATGGGAAACAGGAACACCGGGGAGCTGTTTTTT. This encodes CASSMGNRNTGELFF.

The V gene is TRBV19, the J gene TRBJ1-1, with a tentative D call TRBD1 (6 bases). The germline V and J ends were trimmed by 1 base and 1 base, with 10 bases remaining between them. The CDR3 length is 15 residues. The germline V gene has CDR1 LNHDA and CDR2 SQIVND (reference sequence). The CDR3 protein is CASSIGQDWNTEAFF. CDR3 sequence (DNA): TGTGCCAGTAGTATAGGACAGGATTGGAACACTGAAGCTTTCTTT. The variable domain in full, with the rest retrieved from reference TRBV19 and TRBJ1-1, is DGGITQSPKYLFRKEGQNVTLSCEQNLNHDAMYWYRQDPGQGLRLIYYSQIVNDFQKGDIAEGYSVSREKKESFPLTVTSAQKNPTAFYLCASSIGQDWNTEAFFGQGTRLTVV.

This chain joins TRBV15 and TRBJ2-7; D is unresolved. The ends were cut back, 4 bases at V and 0 bases at J, with 7 bases in the middle. The CDR3 totals 13 residues. CDR1 is LNHNV, CDR2 YYDKDF, per germline (reference sequence). The CDR3 bases are TGTGCCACCAGCACTGGAGACTCCTACGAGCAGTACTTC. This gives the protein CATSTGDSYEQYF.

The CDR3 coding sequence is TGTGCCAGCAGTACCAGGGGGAAGAACTATGGCTACACCTTC. It specifies CASSTRGKNYGYTF. The chain links TRBV6-6 to TRBJ1-2, with 7 bases lining up with TRBD1. Trimming cost V 5 bases and J 2 bases; bases outside gene matches: 5. The CDR3 is made up of 14 amino acids. CDR1 and CDR2 (germline): MNHNY, SVGAGI (reference sequence).

A word on this clone: Other DNA sequences from this sample encode an identical CDR3 as well. The rearrangement joins TRBV9 to TRBJ1-6; D uncertain. With 0 bases removed from V and 0 bases from J, the gap between germline ends came to 4 bases. The germline V gene has CDR1 SGDLS and CDR2 YYNGEE. The CDR3 is made up of 15 amino acids. This chain's CDR3 is CASSVGGSYNSPLHF. CDR3 coding DNA: TGTGCCAGCAGCGTAGGTGGCTCCTATAATTCACCCCTCCACTTT. Full variable domain (missing parts from reference TRBV9 and TRBJ1-6): DSGVTQTPKHLITATGQRVTLRCSPRSGDLSVYWYQQSLDQGLQFLIQYYNGEERAKGNILERFSAQQFPDLHSELNLSSLELGDSALYFCASSVGGSYNSPLHFGNGTRLTVT.

This chain uses TRBV28 with TRBJ1-1, with TRBD1 identical over 9 bases. The junction had 5 bases not matched to a gene; V was cut back by 8 bases and J by 1 base. The CDR3 sequence is 14 residues long. CDR1 MDHEN and CDR2 SYDVKM come from the germline V gene. CDR3 DNA: TGTGCCAGCGAGGGACAGGGAACGAACACTGAAGCTTTCTTT. This encodes CASEGQGTNTEAFF.